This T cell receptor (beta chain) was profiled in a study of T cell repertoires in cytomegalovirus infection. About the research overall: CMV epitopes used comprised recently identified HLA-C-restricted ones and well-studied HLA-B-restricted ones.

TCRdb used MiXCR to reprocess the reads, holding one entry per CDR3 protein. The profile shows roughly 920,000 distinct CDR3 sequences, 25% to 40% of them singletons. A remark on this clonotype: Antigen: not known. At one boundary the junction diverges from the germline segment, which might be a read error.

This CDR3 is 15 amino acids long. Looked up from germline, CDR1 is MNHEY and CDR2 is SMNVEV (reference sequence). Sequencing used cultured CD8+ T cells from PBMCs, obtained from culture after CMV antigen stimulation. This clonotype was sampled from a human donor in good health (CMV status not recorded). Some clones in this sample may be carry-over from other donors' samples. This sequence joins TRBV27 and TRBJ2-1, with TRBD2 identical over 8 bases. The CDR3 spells CVSTPRRGAINEQFF. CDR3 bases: TGTGTCAGCACCCCCCGGCGGGGGGCCATCAATGAGCAGTTCTTC.